This TCR beta chain was sequenced in a study of T-cell memory formation after mild COVID-19. TCRdb ran MiXCR on the 5' RACE reads and lists one entry per CDR3 protein. The profile covers roughly 260,000 distinct CDR3 sequences, with approximately 16% appearing a single time and 3.5% taken by the ten largest. This CDR3 contains 16 residues. J lost 3 bases, V lost 5 bases, and 9 bases had no gene match. CDR1 is DFQATT, CDR2 SNEGSKA, per germline (reference sequence). This clonotype was sampled from a man between 18 and 35 years old who had mild COVID-19 (a few samples of this study predate the infection). Cell type and time point are not known. Sample: PBMCs or a T cell subset sorted from them (not recorded which). The chain links TRBV20-1 to TRBJ2-1; TRBD2 matches 11 bases. The DNA of the CDR3 is TGCAGTGCTGACGGGACTAGCGGTGATAACTACAATGAGCAGTTCTTC. Residues: CSADGTSGDNYNEQFF.